Described below is a single T cell receptor (beta chain) sequence and its context. Its antigen is unidentified. A second PCR of 7 to 11 cycles used a sample-barcoded 5' primer and a J-beta primer mix. TCRdb re-analysed the 5' RACE reads in MiXCR, keeping a single row per CDR3 protein. The sample holds roughly 550,000 distinct CDR3 sequences, around 24% seen once. This sample is part of a study of blood T cells in healthy people across ages. Overall study findings and caveats: Significant beta diversity loss was already apparent by age approximately 36, declining roughly linearly. TCR beta diversity was tightly associated with the proportion of naive T cells. Leaving the PBMCs unsorted stopped any conclusive comparison of naive versus antigen-experienced cells.

These data also featured in a second study, about T cells of mothers and their children.

The sequence derives from a boy younger than 18 in good health. The sequencing input was blood.

The CDR3 loop is CASSLSPEANEQYF. CDR3 coding DNA: TGTGCCAGCAGCCTATCGCCCGAGGCAAACGAGCAGTACTTC. The chain links TRBV6-2 or TRBV6-3 to TRBJ2-7; D gene ambiguous. CDR1 and CDR2 from the germline V gene are MNHEY and SVGEGT. The CDR3 is 14 residues long. V lost 6 bases and J lost 5, with 17 bases in between.